This TCR beta chain stems from a study of blood T cell repertoires in COVID-19. Germline lookup yields CDR1 KGHDR and CDR2 SFDVKD. V shed 3 bases and J 2 bases; nucleotides not matched to a gene: 4. The CDR3 spans 15 residues. Assay used: immunoSEQ multiplex PCR; TCRdb lists only in-frame clones, some missing. Of roughly 260,000 clones listed, approximately 89% are singletons. The gene calls are TRBV24-1 and TRBJ2-3; TRBD1 agrees at 7 bases. The TCR comes from a woman between 18 and 29 years old who had recovered from COVID-19. Sequenced material: PBMCs or T cells enriched from blood (not recorded which). In nucleotides, the CDR3 is TGTGCCACCAGTGATGGACAGGCCTACACAGATACGCAGTATTTT. Protein product: CATSDGQAYTDTQYF.